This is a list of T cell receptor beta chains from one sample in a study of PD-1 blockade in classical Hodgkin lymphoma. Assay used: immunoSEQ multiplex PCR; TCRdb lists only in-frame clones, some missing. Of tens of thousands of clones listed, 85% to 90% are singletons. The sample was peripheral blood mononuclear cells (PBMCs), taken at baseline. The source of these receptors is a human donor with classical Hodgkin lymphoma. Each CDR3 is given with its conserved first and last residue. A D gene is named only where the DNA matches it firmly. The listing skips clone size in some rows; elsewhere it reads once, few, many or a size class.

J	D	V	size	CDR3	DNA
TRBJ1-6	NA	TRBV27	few	CASSLLGVGNSPLHF	TGTGCCAGCAGTTTATTGGGGGTGGGTAATTCACCCCTCCACTTT
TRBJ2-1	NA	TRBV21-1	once	CASSSPTGVFRNEQFF	TGTGCCAGCAGCAGCCCGACAGGGGTATTCAGAAATGAGCAGTTCTTC
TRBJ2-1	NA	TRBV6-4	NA	CASSEFAGPPYNEQFF	TGTGCCAGCAGTGAGTTTGCGGGTCCTCCCTACAATGAGCAGTTCTTC
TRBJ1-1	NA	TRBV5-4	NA	CASSTSRALGTEAFF	TGTGCCAGCAGCACATCACGGGCTTTGGGCACTGAAGCTTTCTTT
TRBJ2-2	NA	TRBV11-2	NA	CASSLVRGRTGELFF	TGTGCCAGCAGCTTAGTTCGGGGACGGACCGGGGAGCTGTTTTTT
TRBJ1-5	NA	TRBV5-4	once	CASSLIGEPQHF	TGTGCCAGCAGCTTAATCGGGGAGCCCCAGCATTTT
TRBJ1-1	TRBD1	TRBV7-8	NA	CASSMTGVNTEAFF	TGTGCCAGCAGCATGACAGGGGTCAACACTGAAGCTTTCTTT
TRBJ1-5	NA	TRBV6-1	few	CATKSRYSNQPQHF	TGTGCCACCAAGTCGAGATATAGCAATCAGCCCCAGCATTTT
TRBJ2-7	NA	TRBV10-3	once	CAISLQGGSYEQYF	TGTGCCATCTCTCTTCAAGGAGGGTCCTACGAGCAGTACTTC
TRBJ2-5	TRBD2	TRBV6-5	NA	CASSRWGGETQYF	TGTGCCAGCAGCCGCTGGGGGGGGGAGACCCAGTACTTC
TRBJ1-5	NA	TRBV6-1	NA	CASSEGGPNQPQHF	TGTGCCAGCAGTGAAGGGGGCCCCAATCAGCCCCAGCATTTT
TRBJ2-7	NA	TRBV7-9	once	CASSLEGATYEQYF	TGTGCCAGCAGCTTAGAAGGAGCGACCTACGAGCAGTACTTC
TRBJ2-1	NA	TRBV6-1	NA	CASNSGKFDSDEQFF	TGTGCCAGCAACTCAGGGAAATTCGATTCGGATGAGCAGTTCTTC
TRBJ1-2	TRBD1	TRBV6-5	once	CASSLDRADGYTF	TGTGCCAGCAGCCTTGACAGGGCGGATGGCTACACCTTC
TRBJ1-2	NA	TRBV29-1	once	CSVVQGSRGYTF	TGCAGCGTTGTACAGGGCTCGCGCGGCTATACCTTC
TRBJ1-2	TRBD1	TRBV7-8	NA	CASSLTRTGRDGYTF	TGTGCCAGCAGTCTTACCCGGACAGGGCGGGATGGCTACACCTTC
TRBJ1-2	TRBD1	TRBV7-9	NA	CASSFGLGTGANYGYTF	TGTGCCAGCAGCTTTGGACTCGGGACAGGAGCTAACTATGGCTACACCTTC
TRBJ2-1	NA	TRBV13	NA	CASSPRGVAAGEQFF	TGTGCCAGCAGCCCGAGGGGGGTGGCCGCCGGGGAGCAGTTCTTC
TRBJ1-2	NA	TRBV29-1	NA	CSVEQGPYGYTF	TGCAGCGTTGAACAGGGGCCCTATGGCTACACCTTC
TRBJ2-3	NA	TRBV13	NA	CASSLEGADTQYF	TGTGCCAGCAGCCTCGAGGGTGCAGATACGCAGTATTTT
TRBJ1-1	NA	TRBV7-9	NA	CASSLFLTVGDTEAFF	TGTGCCAGCAGCTTATTCCTGACGGTGGGTGATACTGAAGCTTTCTTT
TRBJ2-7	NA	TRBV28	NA	CASLVLNRDTYEQYF	TGTGCCAGTCTGGTCCTTAACAGAGATACCTACGAGCAGTACTTC
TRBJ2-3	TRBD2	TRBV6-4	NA	CASSDGTSGGDTQYF	TGTGCCAGCAGTGACGGGACTAGCGGGGGGGATACGCAGTATTTT
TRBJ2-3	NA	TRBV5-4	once	CASSLMGRDTQYF	TGTGCCAGCAGCTTAATGGGGAGAGATACGCAGTATTTT